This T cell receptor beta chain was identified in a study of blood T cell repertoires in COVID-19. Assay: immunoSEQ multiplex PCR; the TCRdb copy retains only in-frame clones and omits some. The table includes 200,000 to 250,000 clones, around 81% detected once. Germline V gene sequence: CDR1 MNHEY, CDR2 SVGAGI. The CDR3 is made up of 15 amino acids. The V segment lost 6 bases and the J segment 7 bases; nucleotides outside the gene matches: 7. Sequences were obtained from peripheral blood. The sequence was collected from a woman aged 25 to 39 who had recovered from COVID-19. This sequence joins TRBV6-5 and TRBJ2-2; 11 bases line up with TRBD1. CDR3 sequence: CASSPPGQGGGELFF. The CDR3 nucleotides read TGTGCCAGCAGCCCCCCGGGACAGGGGGGCGGGGAGCTGTTTTTT.